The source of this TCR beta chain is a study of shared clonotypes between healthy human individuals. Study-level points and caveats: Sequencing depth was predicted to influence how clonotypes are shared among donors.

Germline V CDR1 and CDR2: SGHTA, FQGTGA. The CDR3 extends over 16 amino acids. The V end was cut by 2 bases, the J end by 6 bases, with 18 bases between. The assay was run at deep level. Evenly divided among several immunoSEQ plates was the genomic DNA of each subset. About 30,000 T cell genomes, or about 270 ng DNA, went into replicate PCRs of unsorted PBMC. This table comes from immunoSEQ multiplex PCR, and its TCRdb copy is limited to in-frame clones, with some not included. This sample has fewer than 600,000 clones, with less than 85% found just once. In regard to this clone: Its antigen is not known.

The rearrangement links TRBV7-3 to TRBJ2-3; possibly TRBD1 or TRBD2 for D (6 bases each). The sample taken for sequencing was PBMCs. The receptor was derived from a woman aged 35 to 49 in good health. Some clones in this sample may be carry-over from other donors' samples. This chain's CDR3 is CASSLDLNRRGDTQYF. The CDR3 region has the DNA TGTGCCAGCAGCTTAGATTTGAATCGGAGGGGGGATACGCAGTATTTT.